This TCR beta chain was retrieved from a study of a mutant IDH1 vaccine in newly diagnosed glioma. Whole-study context: Once 4-6 weeks had passed after radiotherapy alone, vaccination started, or it started with temozolomide cycles. Treated patients had a mean age of approximately 40 years and a sex split that was around 60% male and 37.5% female.

Assay: immunoSEQ multiplex PCR; the TCRdb copy retains only in-frame clones and omits some. The top ten clones hold 2% to 2.5% of a sample with about 52,000 clones, roughly 90% of them seen once. Per germline, CDR1 PRHDT and CDR2 FYEKMQ (reference sequence). V dropped 5 bases and J dropped 4 bases, with 21 bases sitting between them. The CDR3 is made up of 16 amino acids. This clone is medium-sized in the sample. Antigen unknown. Time point specified: week 11, during vaccination. Each dose delivered 300 ug of mutant IDH1 20-mer peptide subcutaneously with imiquimod. Each of the donors came in with new WHO grade 3 or 4 astrocytomas that were IDH1-mutant and ATRX-lost.

This sequence originates from a man aged 50-60 years with glioma. The gene calls are TRBV13 and TRBJ2-7, with D tentatively TRBD2 (6 bases). The sequencing used PBMCs, collected from a glioma patient whose treatment included an IDH1 peptide vaccine. The CDR3 nucleotides are TGTGCCAGCAGCAACCGACTAGGTTCCTATCAATACGAGCAGTACTTC. It codes for CASSNRLGSYQYEQYF.